A selection of T cell receptor beta chains follows, all from one sample in a study of blood T cell repertoires in COVID-19. Using immunoSEQ multiplex PCR, the repertoire was profiled, and TCRdb retains in-frame clones only, with some absent. The table lists around 49,000 clones, just over 90% of them singletons, with roughly 1% in the top ten. Sequencing was performed on peripheral blood. These receptors all come from a man in his sixties with COVID-19, enrolled during active disease. Each CDR3 is given with its conserved first and last residue. Each record gives: J gene, D gene, clone size, V gene, CDR3 protein, CDR3 DNA. D genes are given only for firm matches. Where a row states a size, it is once, few, many or the class of an expanded clone; other rows omit it.

TRBJ2-7	TRBD1	few	TRBV6-5	CASSYSTGGWNEQYF	TGTGCCAGCAGTTACTCGACAGGGGGGTGGAACGAGCAGTACTTC
TRBJ2-1	TRBD1	-	TRBV18	CASSPQTGINEQFF	TGTGCCAGCTCACCACAGACAGGGATCAATGAGCAGTTCTTC
TRBJ1-2	TRBD1	-	TRBV28	CASSLSVRGLGGYTF	TGTGCCAGCAGTTTAAGCGTCAGGGGGCTTGGTGGCTACACCTTC
TRBJ1-2	TRBD1	-	TRBV6-5	CASSYQTGINYGYTF	TGTGCCAGCAGTTACCAGACAGGGATTAACTATGGCTACACCTTC
TRBJ1-2	TRBD1	once	TRBV4-3	CASSPNRGRNYGYTF	TGCGCCAGCAGCCCTAACAGGGGGCGCAACTATGGCTACACCTTC
TRBJ1-2	-	-	TRBV6-1	CASSEDRGNYGYTF	TGTGCCAGCAGTGAAGATAGGGGTAACTATGGCTACACCTTC
TRBJ2-2	-	-	TRBV5-4	CASSLGGGTGELFF	TGTGCCAGCAGCTTGGGAGGGGGCACCGGGGAGCTGTTTTTT
TRBJ1-2	-	-	TRBV10-3	CAISDSGYGYTF	TGTGCCATCAGTGATTCAGGGTATGGCTACACCTTC
TRBJ1-6	-	-	TRBV6-5	CASTNTGNHSPLHF	TGTGCCAGCACTAATACAGGGAATCATTCACCCCTCCACTTT
TRBJ2-5	TRBD1	-	TRBV15	CATSRTGDQETQYF	TGTGCCACCAGCAGAACAGGGGATCAAGAGACCCAGTACTTC
TRBJ2-1	TRBD2	-	TRBV15	CATSQQGYGAGGPRDNEQFF	TGTGCCACCAGCCAACAGGGGTACGGAGCGGGAGGGCCCCGGGACAATGAGCAGTTCTTC
TRBJ1-5	-	-	TRBV12-3/TRBV12-4	CASAGDGNQPQHF	TGTGCCAGCGCCGGCGACGGGAATCAGCCCCAGCATTTT